This T cell receptor beta chain was sequenced in a study of shared clonotypes between healthy human individuals. Trimming left V 3 bases short and J 0 bases short, with 13 bases between. Germline V gives CDR1 SGHKS, CDR2 YYEKEE (reference sequence). The CDR3 has 15 residues. This clone was seen once. Profiled with immunoSEQ multiplex PCR; TCRdb holds only in-frame clones, not every one. The sample consists of roughly 1,600,000 clones, 98% of them appearing once. Specimen: naive CD4+ T cells sorted from blood. Subset specified: CD45RA+ positively selected. J is TRBJ2-7 and V is TRBV5-5; either TRBD1 or TRBD2 may fit D (5 bases each). The sequence derives from a man younger than 40 in good health. DNA for the CDR3: TGTGCCAGCAGCTCAGCCGGGACGTACTCCTACGAGCAGTACTTC. Its translation is CASSSAGTYSYEQYF.